This passage covers 18 T cell receptor beta chains from one sample sequenced in a study of cytomegalovirus exposure and HLA in healthy donors. Vbeta (60) and Jbeta (13) primers were used in the PCR. This table comes from immunoSEQ multiplex PCR, and its TCRdb copy is limited to in-frame clones, with some not included. The repertoire table contains 100,000 to 150,000 clones. The sample taken for sequencing was PBMCs. The receptors were gathered from a young man in good health and CMV-seronegative.

About this clone itself: At one boundary the junction diverges from the germline segment, which might be a read error. The gene calls are TRBV23-1 and TRBJ2-1, with 7 bases lining up with TRBD2. TRBV23-1 counts as an open reading frame of uncertain function. CDR3 length: 15 amino acids. CDR3 residues: CASSQSTASGDLRVF. The CDR3 DNA sequence: TGCGCCAGCAGTCAATCGACGGCTAGCGGCGATTTAAGAGTCTTC.

The chain couples TRBV23-1 to TRBJ1-1; D call uncertain. TRBV23-1 is an ORF; its function is uncertain. This CDR3 is built from 13 residues. The V end lost 8 bases, the J end lost 1 base, and 11 bases lay between the germline ends. This CDR3 is CASFFSGNTEAFF. In DNA, the CDR3 is TGCGCCAGCTTCTTCTCGGGGAACACTGAAGCTTTCTTT.

The rearrangement uses TRBV5-1 and TRBJ2-7; possible D gene TRBD2, 6 bases. Germline V gene lookup returns CDR1 SGHRS and CDR2 YFSETQ. V shed 0 bases and J shed 2 bases, with 9 bases lying between them. This CDR3 is 14 amino acids long. DNA of the CDR3: TGCGCCAGCAGCTTGGCGGGGAGGCCCTACGAGCAGTACTTC. The encoded protein is CASSLAGRPYEQYF. Drawing the rest from reference TRBV5-1 and TRBJ2-7, the complete variable domain is KAGVTQTPRYLIKTRGQQVTLSCSPISGHRSVSWYQQTPGQGLQFLFEYFSETQRNKGNFPGRFSGRQFSNSRSEMNVSTLELGDSALYLCASSLAGRPYEQYFGPGTRLTVT.

The V and J genes are TRBV7-2 and TRBJ1-2; D is perhaps TRBD1 (6 bases). Trimming left V 6 bases short and J 8 bases short, with 19 bases between. This CDR3 region has 14 residues. Germline assignment: CDR1 SGHTA and CDR2 FQGNSA. The CDR3 region is CASRPAGGASGYTF. CDR3 nucleotides: TGTGCCAGCAGGCCGGCGGGGGGCGCGAGCGGCTACACCTTC.

The chain is built from TRBV5-1 and TRBJ1-2, with D hard to call. V was trimmed by 5 bases and J by 0 bases, leaving 8 bases between them. This CDR3 spans 13 amino acids. CDR1 is SGHRS, CDR2 YFSETQ, per germline. CDR3 nucleotide sequence: TGCGCCAGCAGTGAGGGAACTAACTATGGCTACACCTTC. It codes for CASSEGTNYGYTF. Based on the CDR3 plus reference TRBV5-1 and TRBJ1-2, the full variable domain is KAGVTQTPRYLIKTRGQQVTLSCSPISGHRSVSWYQQTPGQGLQFLFEYFSETQRNKGNFPGRFSGRQFSNSRSEMNVSTLELGDSALYLCASSEGTNYGYTFGSGTRLTVV.

This sequence joins TRBV7-2 and TRBJ2-1, with 7 bases fitting TRBD2. The J segment lost 9 bases and the V segment lost 4 bases, leaving 12 bases of the junction unmatched. The CDR3 runs 15 residues. The germline CDR1 and CDR2 sequences are SGHTA and FQGNSA. The DNA for the CDR3 is TGTGCCAGCAGCTCCGGCGGACTAGTCTTTAGTGAGCAGTTCTTC. It yields the protein CASSSGGLVFSEQFF. Based on the CDR3 plus reference TRBV7-2 and TRBJ2-1, the full variable domain is GAGVSQSPSNKVTEKGKDVELRCDPISGHTALYWYRQSLGQGLEFLIYFQGNSAPDKSGLPSDRFSAERTGGSVSTLTIQRTQQEDSAVYLCASSSGGLVFSEQFFGPGTRLTVL.

This chain connects TRBV27 to TRBJ1-1, with D perhaps TRBD1 (5 bases). CDR1 is MNHEY and CDR2 is SMNVEV in the germline V gene (reference sequence). CDR3 length: 16 amino acids. V dropped 3 bases and J dropped 1 base, with 15 bases sitting between them. The CDR3 nucleotides are TGTGCCAGCAGTTTTGTTTTAGGAACAGGGAACACTGAAGCTTTCTTT. This gives the protein CASSFVLGTGNTEAFF.

This CDR3 is CASSLSTQQNSPLHF. CDR3 coding DNA: TGCGCCAGCAGCTTGTCGACACAGCAGAATTCACCCCTCCACTTT. This chain links TRBV5-1 with TRBJ1-6; D remains ambiguous. The V end was cut by 1 base, the J end by 7 bases, with 12 bases between. Germline-derived CDR1 and CDR2 are SGHRS and YFSETQ. This CDR3 spans 15 amino acids. The full variable domain, with the rest looked up from reference TRBV5-1 and TRBJ1-6, is KAGVTQTPRYLIKTRGQQVTLSCSPISGHRSVSWYQQTPGQGLQFLFEYFSETQRNKGNFPGRFSGRQFSNSRSEMNVSTLELGDSALYLCASSLSTQQNSPLHFGNGTRLTVT.

The gene calls are TRBV28 and TRBJ1-2, with D uncertain. The CDR3 loop spans 13 amino acids. V was cut by 5 bases and J by 0 bases, with 7 bases left in between. Germline V gene data show CDR1 as MDHEN and CDR2 as SYDVKM. The DNA for the CDR3 is TGTGCCAGCAGTCTACTAGCTAACTATGGCTACACCTTC. The encoded protein is CASSLLANYGYTF.

This sequence joins TRBV6-1 and TRBJ1-1; tentative D call: TRBD1 (6 bases). V dropped 6 bases and J dropped 4 bases, with 18 bases sitting between them. CDR1 and CDR2 (germline): MNHNS, SASEGT. CDR3 length: 15 amino acids. CDR3 region: CASSEQGSVGTEAFF. The CDR3 bases are TGTGCCAGCAGCGAACAGGGTTCGGTGGGCACTGAAGCTTTCTTT.

The V call is TRBV5-1, the J call TRBJ1-2; tentative D call: TRBD1 (6 bases). V lost 4 bases and J lost 4, with 14 bases in between. Germline CDR1 and CDR2: SGHRS and YFSETQ. The CDR3 sequence is 14 residues long. The CDR3 bases are TGCGCCAGCAGCGGGTCACAGGGCGCCTATGGCTACACCTTC. It codes for CASSGSQGAYGYTF.

V gene TRBV7-9 combines with J gene TRBJ2-7; tentatively, D is TRBD2 (6 bases). The germline V gene encodes CDR1 SEHNR and CDR2 FQNEAQ (reference sequence). The V end lost 11 bases, the J end lost 2 bases, and 13 bases lay between the germline ends. The CDR3 runs to 12 residues. The CDR3, as DNA: TGTGCCCTCGGCGGAGGGCCCTACGAGCAGTACTTC. Translated, it gives CALGGGPYEQYF.

V is TRBV19 and J is TRBJ1-4; weak D call: TRBD1 (6 bases). V lost 6 bases and J 3 bases, leaving 11 bases between the germline ends. CDR1 is LNHDA and CDR2 is SQIVND in the germline V gene (reference sequence). The CDR3 loop spans 14 amino acids. This chain's CDR3 is CASSIQGANEKLFF. In nucleotides, the CDR3 is TGTGCCAGTAGCATACAGGGTGCTAATGAAAAACTGTTTTTT.

J is TRBJ1-5 and V is TRBV7-6; D gene unclear. CDR3 size: 15 residues. Trimming shortened V by 5 bases and J by 3 bases, and 14 bases separated the two germline ends. CDR1 and CDR2 (germline): SGHVS, FNYEAQ. The CDR3 sequence is CASSPGGGYNQPQHF. The CDR3 DNA reads TGTGCCAGCAGCCCCGGTGGAGGGTACAATCAGCCCCAGCATTTT.

This chain uses TRBV7-2 with TRBJ2-7; 14 bases match TRBD2. After removal of 5 bases from V and 7 bases from J, the junction contained 7 bases not matched to a gene. Germline CDR1 and CDR2: SGHTA and FQGNSA. The CDR3 loop spans 15 amino acids. CDR3 DNA: TGTGCCAGCAGCGAAAGACTAGCGGGAGGGTTAGAGCAGTACTTC. Encoded protein: CASSERLAGGLEQYF.

The chain carries TRBV7-9 and TRBJ2-7; 9 nucleotides match TRBD2. The length of the CDR3 is 14 residues. J lost 4 bases, V lost 4 bases, and 5 bases had no gene match. Per the germline V gene, CDR1 is SEHNR and CDR2 is FQNEAQ (reference sequence). CDR3 amino acids: CASSYSGSGYEQYF. CDR3 coding DNA: TGTGCCAGCAGCTATAGCGGGAGTGGTTACGAGCAGTACTTC.

The chain has TRBV6-6 and TRBJ2-5; 8 bases are a match to TRBD1. Germline CDR1 is MNHNY and CDR2 is SVGAGI (reference sequence). After removal of 8 bases from V and 11 bases from J, the junction contained 13 bases not matched to a gene. CDR3 length equals 13 residues. CDR3 region: CASCGQGVGEQYF. The CDR3 coding sequence is TGTGCCAGCTGCGGACAGGGTGTAGGAGAGCAGTACTTC.

The genes are TRBV2 and TRBJ1-1; D unclear. V dropped 3 bases and J dropped 11 bases, with 16 bases sitting between them. The CDR3 is 13 amino acids. In germline, CDR1 is SNHLY, CDR2 FYNNEI. For the CDR3, the DNA is TGTGCCAGCAGTGAGCCGATAGGCGGTGGGGCTTTCTTT. Protein product: CASSEPIGGGAFF.